These T cell receptor beta chains were read from a single sample in a study of blood T cell repertoires in COVID-19. The data were produced by immunoSEQ multiplex PCR, yet TCRdb's version contains in-frame clones alone and is incomplete. The table records 100,000 or so clones, roughly four fifths of them present only once. Sequencing was performed on peripheral blood. Receptor source: a man between 60 and 70 years old with acute or convalescent COVID-19. CDR3s include the opening cysteine and the closing phenylalanine or tryptophan. A D gene is named only where the DNA matches it firmly. Size tells how often a clone was seen (once, few, many) or the class of an expanded clone, and some rows leave it out.

>-|TRBV2|TRBJ2-6|-
TGTGCCAGCAGACAAGAGGCCAACGTCCTGACTTTC
CASRQEANVLTF
>-|TRBV11-2|TRBJ2-3|-
TGTGCCAGTCAGGAGGGTAGCGCAGATACGCAGTATTTT
CASQEGSADTQYF
>-|TRBV11-3|TRBJ1-1|TRBD1
TGTGCCATCCGGGACAGGGAGTCGGGGGGAGCTTTCTTT
CAIRDRESGGAFF
>-|TRBV5-1|TRBJ2-1|-
TGCGCCAGCAGGACAGAATCCTACAATGAGCAGTTCTTC
CASRTESYNEQFF
>-|TRBV11-2|TRBJ2-7|-
TGTGCCAGCAGCTTAGACCCCAGCATAGGGGCGAGGAACGAGCAGTACTTC
CASSLDPSIGARNEQYF
>-|TRBV5-1|TRBJ1-1|TRBD1
TGCGCCAGCAGCTTACAGGGGTCGGACACTGAAGCTTTCTTT
CASSLQGSDTEAFF
>many|TRBV18|TRBJ2-7|-
TGTGCCAGCACCCCCTCGGGGTGGAGGGGCAGCCACGAGCAGTACTTC
CASTPSGWRGSHEQYF
>-|TRBV6-5|TRBJ2-1|TRBD2
TGTGCCAGCAGTTACGGCGGGAGCTACAATGAGCAGTTCTTC
CASSYGGSYNEQFF
>-|TRBV30|TRBJ1-2|TRBD1
TGTGCCTGGAGTGCGACAGGGTATGGCTACACCTTC
CAWSATGYGYTF
>few|TRBV5-4|TRBJ1-2|-
TGTGCCAGCAGCTTGCCCGGGACACTCGATGGCTACACCTTC
CASSLPGTLDGYTF
>-|TRBV30|TRBJ2-7|TRBD1
TGTGCCTGGGCTTTGACAGGGCCCGGCGAGCAGTACTTC
CAWALTGPGEQYF
>-|TRBV3-1/TRBV3-2|TRBJ2-2|-
TGTGCCAGCAGCCAGGAGGTAAACACCGGGGAGCTGTTTTTT
CASSQEVNTGELFF
>once|TRBV27|TRBJ2-4|TRBD1
TGTGCCAGCAGTTCCTTGGGACAGGATCTGTACTTC
CASSSLGQDLYF
>-|TRBV30|TRBJ2-3|TRBD2
TGTGCCTGGAGGCAAGGAAGGCTAGCGGTTATCAGTGCTTCTTTCACAGATACGCAGTATTTT
CAWRQGRLAVISASFTDTQYF
>once|TRBV30|TRBJ1-2|TRBD1
TGTGCCTGGAGTACCGGGACAGGACATTATGGCTACACCTTC
CAWSTGTGHYGYTF
>-|TRBV4-1|TRBJ2-2|-
TGCGCCAGCAGCCAAGGGGGGCCCCTCACCGGGGAGCTGTTTTTT
CASSQGGPLTGELFF
>-|TRBV9|TRBJ2-2|TRBD1
TGTGCCAGCAGCGTGGGGACAGTGAACACCGGGGAGCTGTTTTTT
CASSVGTVNTGELFF
>few|TRBV7-9|TRBJ2-2|-
TGTGCCAGCAGCCGCAGCAAAGTTTTCGGCGGTAACACCGGGGAGCTGTTTTTT
CASSRSKVFGGNTGELFF